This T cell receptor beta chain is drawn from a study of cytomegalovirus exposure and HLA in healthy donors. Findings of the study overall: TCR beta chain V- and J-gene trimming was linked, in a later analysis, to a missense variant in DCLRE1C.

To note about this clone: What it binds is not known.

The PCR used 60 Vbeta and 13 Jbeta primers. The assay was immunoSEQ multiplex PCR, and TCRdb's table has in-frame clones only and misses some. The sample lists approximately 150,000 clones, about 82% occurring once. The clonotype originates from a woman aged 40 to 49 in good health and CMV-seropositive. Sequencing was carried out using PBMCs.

CDR3 residues: CASSVGLPNEQFF. The DNA for the CDR3 is TGTGCCAGCAGCGTAGGACTACCCAATGAGCAGTTCTTC. The chain recombines TRBV9 with TRBJ2-1, with D possibly TRBD2 on 5 matching bases. With 0 bases removed from V and 6 bases from J, the gap between germline ends came to 7 bases. This CDR3 is built from 13 residues. Germline V CDR1 and CDR2: SGDLS, YYNGEE.